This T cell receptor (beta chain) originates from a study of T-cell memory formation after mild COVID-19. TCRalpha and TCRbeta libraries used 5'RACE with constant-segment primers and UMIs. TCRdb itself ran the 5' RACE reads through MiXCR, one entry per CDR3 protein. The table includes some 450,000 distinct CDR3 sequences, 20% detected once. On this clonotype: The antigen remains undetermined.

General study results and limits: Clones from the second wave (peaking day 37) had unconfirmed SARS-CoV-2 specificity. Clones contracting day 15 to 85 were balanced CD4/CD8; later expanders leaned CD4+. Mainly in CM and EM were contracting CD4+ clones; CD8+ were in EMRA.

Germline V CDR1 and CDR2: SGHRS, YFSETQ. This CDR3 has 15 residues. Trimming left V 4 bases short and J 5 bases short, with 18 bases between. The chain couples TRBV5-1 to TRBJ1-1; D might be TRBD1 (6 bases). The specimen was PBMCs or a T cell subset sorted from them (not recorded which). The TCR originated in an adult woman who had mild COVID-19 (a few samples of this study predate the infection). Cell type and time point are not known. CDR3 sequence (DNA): TGCGCCAGCAGCCCCCTCACAGGGAGCGGAACTGAAGCTTTCTTT. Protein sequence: CASSPLTGSGTEAFF. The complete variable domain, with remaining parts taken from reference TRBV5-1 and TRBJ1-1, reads KAGVTQTPRYLIKTRGQQVTLSCSPISGHRSVSWYQQTPGQGLQFLFEYFSETQRNKGNFPGRFSGRQFSNSRSEMNVSTLELGDSALYLCASSPLTGSGTEAFFGQGTRLTVV.